This section outlines one T cell receptor beta chain sequence together with its context. The antigen is undetermined. The CDR3 runs to 12 residues. The sample is drawn from a study of blood T cells in healthy people across ages. The second PCR ran about 6 to 12 cycles with a sample-barcoded 5' primer and J-beta primers. Per-sample output comprised a minimum of 2.5 million paired-end reads containing CDR3. Via MiXCR, TCRdb re-called the 5' RACE reads, giving one row per CDR3 protein. The sample lists more than 800,000 distinct CDR3 sequences, 29% occurring once. Study observations and caveats: CMV status of donors was unknown, possibly confounding expanded clonotype changes. Estimated diversity across one million T cells was deemed an underestimate. In these data, TCR beta diversity tracked strongly with naive T cell percentage.

Sample: blood. The J gene is TRBJ2-3, the V gene TRBV21-1. TRBV21-1 is described as a pseudogene. This sequence was found in a woman of 80 years or more in good health. The CDR3 bases are TGTGCCAGCAGTGAGTGGACAGATATGCAGTATTTT. Translated: CASSEWTDMQYF.